The 11 T cell receptor beta chains reported below all come from one sample, sequenced in a study of blood T cell repertoires in COVID-19. TCRdb keeps only in-frame clones here, not all; method: immunoSEQ multiplex PCR. The sample records around 81,000 clones, 83% being singletons. The sequencing sample was made of peripheral blood. These receptors originate from an elderly man with acute or convalescent COVID-19.

This clone was picked up one time. The V gene is TRBV28, the J gene TRBJ2-1, with TRBD2 matching over 7 bases. In germline, CDR1 is MDHEN, CDR2 SYDVKM. The ends lost 6 bases at V and 7 bases at J; junction bases unmatched: 18. The CDR3 is made up of 17 amino acids. The DNA of the CDR3 is TGTGCCAGCAGAAAATGGGGCGGGGGAGCTAGGGAAAATGAGCAGTTCTTC. Protein product: CASRKWGGGARENEQFF.

The J gene is TRBJ1-1, the V gene TRBV7-2, with D hard to call. The CDR3 totals 11 residues. Looked up from germline, CDR1 is SGHTA and CDR2 is FQGNSA. V lost 2 bases and J lost 6, with 4 bases in between. CDR3 loop: CASSLQSEAFF. The CDR3 DNA is TGTGCCAGCAGCTTACAGTCTGAAGCTTTCTTT.

V is TRBV18 and J is TRBJ2-7; a weak D match, TRBD1 (6 bases). The CDR3 totals 12 residues. V lost 3 bases to trimming and J lost 5 bases, with 8 bases between them. The germline gives CDR1 KGHSH, CDR2 LQKENI. The CDR3 reads CASSPAGDEQYF. Written as DNA, the CDR3 is TGTGCCAGCTCACCGGCAGGGGACGAGCAGTACTTC.

The rearrangement uses TRBV9 and TRBJ2-3; D not certain. With 3 bases removed from V and 5 bases from J, the gap between germline ends came to 13 bases. This CDR3 spans 14 amino acids. Germline lookup yields CDR1 SGDLS and CDR2 YYNGEE. The CDR3 is CASSAPLAQDTQYF. In DNA, the CDR3 is TGTGCCAGCAGCGCCCCCTTAGCACAAGATACGCAGTATTTT.

The V and J genes are TRBV27 and TRBJ2-3; TRBD2 matches 13 bases. Germline lookup yields CDR1 MNHEY and CDR2 SMNVEV (reference sequence). V shed 5 bases and J 6 bases; nucleotides not matched to a gene: 5. This CDR3 comprises 15 residues. As DNA, the CDR3 is TGTGCCAGCAGTCCGACTAGCGGGAGGCACGATACGCAGTATTTT. This encodes CASSPTSGRHDTQYF.

The V call is TRBV4-1, the J call TRBJ1-2; 7 positions match TRBD1. The ends lost 6 bases at V and 4 bases at J; junction bases unmatched: 14. Germline V gene data show CDR1 as MGHRA and CDR2 as YSYEKL. The length of the CDR3 is 16 residues. As DNA, the CDR3 is TGCGCCAGCAGGTTAAGGGGGGACAGCGACGCCTATGGCTACACCTTC. Translating gives CASRLRGDSDAYGYTF.

The J gene is TRBJ2-7, the V gene TRBV12-3 or TRBV12-4, with 7 nucleotides matching TRBD2. Trimming cost V 5 bases and J 2 bases; bases outside gene matches: 3. The CDR3 has 13 amino acids. The CDR3 reads CASSRGSPYEQYF. The CDR3 DNA sequence: TGTGCCAGCAGTCGCGGGAGTCCCTACGAGCAGTACTTC.

The chain has TRBV28 and TRBJ1-2, with 10 bases lining up with TRBD1. The length of the CDR3 is 16 residues. Germline V CDR1 and CDR2: MDHEN, SYDVKM. V was clipped by 5 bases and J by 5 bases; unmatched bases: 11. CDR3 sequence (DNA): TGTGCCAGCAGTCCCACCCTCTGGACAGGGGGATATGGCTACACCTTC. It encodes CASSPTLWTGGYGYTF.

The gene calls are TRBV5-5 and TRBJ2-5; TRBD2 matches at 7 bases. The V gene's germline CDR1 is SGHKS and CDR2 YYEKEE (reference sequence). This CDR3 has 15 amino acids. V dropped 0 bases and J dropped 5; count of bases not matched to a gene: 7. CDR3 residues: CASSLGSGSGETQYF. The CDR3 bases are TGTGCCAGCAGCTTGGGATCAGGTAGCGGGGAGACCCAGTACTTC.

About this clone itself: A junction boundary mismatches the germline segment, possibly from a read error. The J gene is TRBJ1-1, the V gene TRBV18, with D possibly matching TRBD1 (6 bases). CDR1 and CDR2 from the germline V gene are KGHSH and LQKENI. The CDR3 sequence is 14 residues long. CDR3 in DNA: TGTGCTAGCTCACCGGACAGTGGGAACACTGAAGCTTTCTTT. Encoded protein: CASSPDSGNTEAFF.

V is TRBV6-2 or TRBV6-3 and J is TRBJ1-5; maybe TRBD1 (5 bases). The germline CDR1 and CDR2 sequences are MNHEY and SVGEGT. Deletions cut 2 bases from V and 1 base from J, with 9 bases between. This CDR3 contains 15 residues. The CDR3 protein is CASSYRTTSNQPQHF. The CDR3 DNA follows: TGTGCCAGCAGTTACCGGACAACGAGCAATCAGCCCCAGCATTTT.